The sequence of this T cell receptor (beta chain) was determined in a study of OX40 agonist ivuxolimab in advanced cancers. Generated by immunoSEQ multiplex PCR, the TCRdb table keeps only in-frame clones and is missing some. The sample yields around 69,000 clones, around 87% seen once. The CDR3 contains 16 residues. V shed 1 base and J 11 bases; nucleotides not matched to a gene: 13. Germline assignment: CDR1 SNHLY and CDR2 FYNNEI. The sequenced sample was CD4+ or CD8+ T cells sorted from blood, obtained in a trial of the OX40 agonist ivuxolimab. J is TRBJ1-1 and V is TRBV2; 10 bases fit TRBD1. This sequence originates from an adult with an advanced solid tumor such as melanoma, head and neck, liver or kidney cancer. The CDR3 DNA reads TGTGCCAGCAGTGAAGGAAACACCGGGACAGGGGTTTTGGCTTTCTTT. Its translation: CASSEGNTGTGVLAFF.